These 29 T cell receptor beta chains originate from one sample sequenced in a study of CD8 T cells in Susac syndrome. Random-hexamer reverse transcription was applied to roughly 0.5 to 1 ug RNA. TCRdb analysed the immunoSEQ multiplex PCR reads with MiXCR anew, one entry per CDR3 protein. The sample shows 75,000 to 95,000 distinct CDR3 sequences, about 94% of them seen only once. The sample taken for sequencing was CD8+ T cells from PBMCs. These receptors were obtained from a human donor with Susac syndrome.

The CDR3 bases are TGTGCCAGCAGTTACTCGTTTCGTATTCGCTCCTACAATGAGCAGTTCTTC. It specifies CASSYSFRIRSYNEQFF. The chain has TRBV6-5 and TRBJ2-1; unclear D gene. Germline V gene sequence: CDR1 MNHEY, CDR2 SVGAGI. V was trimmed by 0 bases and J by 0 bases, leaving 12 bases between them. CDR3 length equals 17 residues.

This clonotype was observed once. The chain employs TRBV6-6 and TRBJ1-5; D gene unclear. CDR3 size: 13 residues. In germline, CDR1 is MNHNY, CDR2 SVGAGI (reference sequence). The ends were cut back, 2 bases at V and 3 bases at J, with 5 bases in the middle. CDR3 sequence: CASSYGTNQPQHF. DNA for the CDR3: TGTGCCAGCAGTTACGGCACCAATCAGCCCCAGCATTTT.

The gene calls are TRBV6-2 or TRBV6-3 and TRBJ2-7; 10 bases match TRBD2. V trimming: 8 bases; J trimming: 1 base; junction bases outside the gene matches: 5. The CDR3 runs to 14 residues. CDR1 is MNHEY, CDR2 SVGEGT, per germline. The DNA of the CDR3 is TGTGCCAGCGGGGGGACTAGCGAGTCCTACGAGCAGTACTTC. The encoded protein is CASGGTSESYEQYF.

The rearrangement uses TRBV11-1 and TRBJ2-7; TRBD2 agrees at 14 bases. CDR1 SGHAT and CDR2 FQDESV come from the germline V gene (reference sequence). This CDR3 region has 20 residues. V gave up 1 base and J gave up 4 bases; unmatched junction bases: 15. The CDR3 reads CASSLVGGLAGDRFYYEQYF. CDR3 DNA: TGTGCCAGCAGCTTAGTCGGGGGACTAGCGGGAGACCGTTTCTATTACGAGCAGTACTTC.

The chain uses TRBV7-2 and TRBJ2-7, with D unresolved. The CDR3 is 14 amino acids. V lost 1 base to trimming and J lost 0 bases, with 7 bases between them. CDR1 SGHTA and CDR2 FQGNSA come from the germline V gene. The CDR3 bases are TGTGCCAGCAGCTTAGAGGATAGCTCCTACGAGCAGTACTTC. Its translation is CASSLEDSSYEQYF.

J is TRBJ2-2 and V is TRBV6-6; TRBD2 aligns across 9 bases. Germline V lookup: CDR1 MNHNY, CDR2 SVGAGI (reference sequence). J gave up 4 bases and V 11 bases, and 8 bases lay outside the gene matches. This CDR3 region has 14 residues. The chain's CDR3 is CACSGTSSTGELFF. In DNA, the CDR3 is TGTGCCTGCTCCGGGACTAGCAGCACCGGGGAGCTGTTTTTT.

This sequence joins TRBV6-6 and TRBJ2-2; a weak D match, TRBD2 (6 bases). V lost 2 bases to trimming and J lost 4 bases, with 14 bases between them. There are 16 residues in the CDR3. Germline CDR1 reads MNHNY; CDR2 reads SVGAGI (reference sequence). The CDR3 nucleotides read TGTGCCAGCAGTTACGCGACGGGAGTCCCCACCGGGGAGCTGTTTTTT. The encoded protein is CASSYATGVPTGELFF.

The chain is built from TRBV6-5 and TRBJ1-2, with D perhaps TRBD1 (6 bases). The germline V and J ends were trimmed by 4 bases and 2 bases, with 14 bases remaining between them. There are 15 residues in the CDR3. In germline, CDR1 is MNHEY, CDR2 SVGAGI. This CDR3 is CASSSSGVPNYGYTF. Written as DNA, the CDR3 is TGTGCCAGCAGTTCCTCAGGGGTCCCGAACTATGGCTACACCTTC.

V gene TRBV11-3 combines with J gene TRBJ2-1; TRBD2 agrees at 9 bases. This CDR3 has 17 residues. CDR1 and CDR2 (germline): SGHNT, YENEEA. The J segment lost 9 bases and the V segment lost 5 bases, leaving 17 bases of the junction unmatched. The CDR3 protein is CASSPRGVAGVWVEQFF. CDR3 in DNA: TGTGCCAGCAGCCCCCGGGGGGTAGCGGGAGTGTGGGTTGAGCAGTTCTTC. Looking up the rest from reference TRBV11-3 and TRBJ2-1 gives the full variable domain: EAGVVQSPRYKIIEKKQPVAFWCNPISGHNTLYWYLQNLGQGPELLIRYENEEAVDDSQLPKDRFSAERLKGVDSTLKIQPAELGDSAVYLCASSPRGVAGVWVEQFFGPGTRLTVL.

The chain couples TRBV15 to TRBJ2-2; D possibly corresponds to TRBD1 (7 bases). This CDR3 has 13 amino acids. The germline V gene encodes CDR1 LNHNV and CDR2 YYDKDF (reference sequence). Trimming took 8 bases from V and 7 from J, leaving 14 bases between them. The CDR3 is CATEEGAIGELFF. The CDR3 nucleotides read TGTGCCACCGAGGAGGGGGCTATCGGGGAGCTGTTTTTT.

The rearrangement links TRBV5-1 to TRBJ2-5; 15 nucleotides align to TRBD2. Germline values: CDR1 SGHRS, CDR2 YFSETQ. The CDR3 spans 16 residues. J was trimmed by 3 bases and V by 4 bases; bases with no gene match: 4. CDR3 nucleotides: TGCGCCAGCAGCCCGGGACTAGCGGGGGGAAAAGAGACCCAGTACTTC. Its translation is CASSPGLAGGKETQYF.

J is TRBJ2-7 and V is TRBV18; D possibly corresponds to TRBD2 (6 bases). Germline V CDR1 and CDR2: KGHSH, LQKENI. CDR3 length: 13 residues. The germline V and J ends were trimmed by 3 bases and 2 bases, with 8 bases remaining between them. CDR3 in amino acids: CASSPRTTYEQYF. The CDR3 nucleotides are TGTGCCAGCTCACCCCGGACTACCTACGAGCAGTACTTC. The whole variable domain, remainder taken from reference TRBV18 and TRBJ2-7, is NAGVMQNPRHLVRRRGQEARLRCSPMKGHSHVYWYRQLPEEGLKFMVYLQKENIIDESGMPKERFSAEFPKEGPSILRIQQVVRGDSAAYFCASSPRTTYEQYFGPGTRLTVT.

The V call is TRBV9, the J call TRBJ2-7; TRBD1 is a possible D gene (5 bases). CDR3 length equals 12 residues. The germline V and J ends were trimmed by 5 bases and 5 bases, with 11 bases remaining between them. From germline, CDR1 is SGDLS and CDR2 YYNGEE. CDR3 sequence (DNA): TGTGCCAGCAGTCACAGGAAGCACGAGCAGTACTTC. This sequence encodes CASSHRKHEQYF.

This chain uses TRBV12-1 with TRBJ1-5; TRBD1, the D gene given by the table, was not confirmed from the DNA. TRBV12-1 is marked as a pseudogene. The CDR3 spans 13 residues. The CDR3 spells CASSREGGQPQHF. The CDR3 DNA is TGTGCCAGCAGCCGTGAGGGGGGTCAGCCCCAGCATTTT.

The rearrangement links TRBV7-2 to TRBJ2-5, with 11 bases aligning to TRBD2. Per the germline V gene, CDR1 is SGHTA and CDR2 is FQGNSA. This CDR3 comprises 16 residues. The J segment lost 2 bases and the V segment lost 4 bases, leaving 6 bases of the junction unmatched. CDR3 DNA sequence: TGTGCCAGCAGCTCCGACCTAGCGGGGGGACAAGAGACCCAGTACTTC. It translates to CASSSDLAGGQETQYF.

The sample holds one count of this clonotype. This chain uses TRBV2 with TRBJ2-3; 7 nucleotides align to TRBD1. V gave up 10 bases and J gave up 3 bases; unmatched junction bases: 13. CDR1 and CDR2 from the germline V gene are SNHLY and FYNNEI. The CDR3 loop spans 15 amino acids. CDR3 in DNA: TGTGCCAACCCGGGACAGAACTCTTTGACAGATACGCAGTATTTT. This gives the protein CANPGQNSLTDTQYF. The variable domain in full, completed from reference TRBV2 and TRBJ2-3, reads EPEVTQTPSHQVTQMGQEVILRCVPISNHLYFYWYRQILGQKVEFLVSFYNNEISEKSEIFDDQFSVERPDGSNFTLKIRSTKLEDSAMYFCANPGQNSLTDTQYFGPGTRLTVL.

The rearrangement joins TRBV7-9 to TRBJ2-7; D not certain. The CDR3 consists of 12 residues. From germline, CDR1 is SEHNR and CDR2 FQNEAQ (reference sequence). The V end lost 8 bases, the J end lost 0 bases, and 8 bases lay between the germline ends. CDR3 nucleotides: TGTGCCAGCGGAATATACTCCTACGAGCAGTACTTC. Amino acid sequence: CASGIYSYEQYF. The variable domain in full, with the rest retrieved from reference TRBV7-9 and TRBJ2-7, is DTGVSQNPRHKITKRGQNVTFRCDPISEHNRLYWYRQTLGQGPEFLTYFQNEAQLEKSRLLSDRFSAERPKGSFSTLEIQRTEQGDSAMYLCASGIYSYEQYFGPGTRLTVT.

Comments on this clonotype: The junction does not match germline at one end; this may be a read error. This rearrangement joins TRBV4-3 to TRBJ2-7, with unresolved D. Germline V gene data show CDR1 as LGHNA and CDR2 as YSLEER. The CDR3 extends over 15 amino acids. The CDR3 region has the DNA TGCGCCCGCAGCCCCGGACCCTATGTATCCTACGAGCAGTACTTC. This codes for CARSPGPYVSYEQYF.

The chain joins TRBV11-2 to TRBJ2-7; no reliable D call. From germline, CDR1 is SGHAT and CDR2 FQNNGV. The CDR3 covers 11 residues. V shed 7 bases and J shed 5 bases, with 9 bases lying between them. CDR3 region: CASKGGNEQYF. The CDR3 DNA follows: TGTGCCAGCAAGGGTGGCAACGAGCAGTACTTC.

This clonotype was detected once. This chain uses TRBV20-1 with TRBJ2-1, with D maybe TRBD2 (6 bases). The ends were cut back, 5 bases at V and 2 bases at J, with 13 bases in the middle. CDR1 is DFQATT and CDR2 is SNEGSKA in the germline V gene (reference sequence). The CDR3 is made up of 14 amino acids. CDR3 region: CSAESGSTYNEQFF. The CDR3 coding sequence is TGCAGTGCTGAAAGCGGGTCAACCTACAATGAGCAGTTCTTC.

This chain joins TRBV2 and TRBJ2-1; 8 bases fit TRBD2. After removal of 5 bases from V and 4 bases from J, the junction contained 7 bases not matched to a gene. The CDR3 length is 15 residues. Germline loops: CDR1 SNHLY, CDR2 FYNNEI. CDR3 sequence reads: CASSLLREEYNEQFF. The CDR3 DNA reads TGTGCCAGCAGTCTTTTGCGGGAGGAATACAATGAGCAGTTCTTC.

The count of this clonotype is one. The chain has TRBV10-3 and TRBJ2-4, with TRBD2 matching 7 bases. V lost 5 bases and J lost 6; bases outside the gene matches: 1. The CDR3 spans 12 residues. The germline V gene encodes CDR1 ENHRY and CDR2 SYGVKD. CDR3 region: CAISPGGNIQYF. The CDR3 nucleotides are TGTGCCATCAGTCCGGGGGGAAACATTCAGTACTTC.

V gene TRBV6-1 combines with J gene TRBJ2-5; 9 bases line up with TRBD2. The V and J ends lost 3 bases and 3 bases, in that order; junction bases with no gene match: 2. Germline V gives CDR1 MNHNS, CDR2 SASEGT. There are 14 residues in the CDR3. CDR3 amino acids: CASSEGLAKETQYF. CDR3 in DNA: TGTGCCAGCAGTGAGGGACTAGCTAAAGAGACCCAGTACTTC.

The CDR3, as DNA: TGTGCCAGCATCCTTCGGGGGCCTTATAGCAATCAGCCCCAGCATTTT. As protein: CASILRGPYSNQPQHF. The chain employs TRBV28 and TRBJ1-5; D might be TRBD1 (6 bases). Looked up from germline, CDR1 is MDHEN and CDR2 is SYDVKM. The germline V and J ends were trimmed by 7 bases and 0 bases, with 16 bases remaining between them. The CDR3 loop spans 16 amino acids.

V and J are TRBV7-9 and TRBJ1-1; TRBD1 is a possible D gene (5 bases). The CDR3 has 15 residues. Trimming left V 1 base short and J 5 bases short, with 14 bases between. Germline V gives CDR1 SEHNR, CDR2 FQNEAQ (reference sequence). CDR3 nucleotide sequence: TGTGCCAGCAGCTTAGTCGGGGGAAGGGGAACTGAAGCTTTCTTT. Residues: CASSLVGGRGTEAFF.

The chain carries TRBV9 and TRBJ1-5; tentatively, D is TRBD1 (6 bases). Per the germline V gene, CDR1 is SGDLS and CDR2 is YYNGEE. Between the trimmed V and J ends, which lost 0 bases and 6 bases, there was a span of 13 bases. The CDR3 consists of 15 residues. CDR3 sequence (DNA): TGTGCCAGCAGCGTAGACGGGGGGGCCACTCAGCCCCAGCATTTT. Protein product: CASSVDGGATQPQHF.

This chain joins TRBV30 and TRBJ2-2, with D possibly being TRBD2 (6 bases). The CDR3 contains 14 residues. The V and J ends lost 4 bases and 0 bases respectively, with 9 bases between them. Germline CDR1 is GTSNPN and CDR2 is SVGIG (reference sequence). DNA of the CDR3: TGTGCCTGGAAACGGGGGTCGAACACCGGGGAGCTGTTTTTT. It encodes CAWKRGSNTGELFF.

The chain is built from TRBV6-5 and TRBJ1-4, with TRBD1 as a possible D gene (6 bases). The germline V and J ends were trimmed by 4 bases and 6 bases, with 9 bases remaining between them. This CDR3 is 13 amino acids long. Germline V gene data show CDR1 as MNHEY and CDR2 as SVGAGI. CDR3 loop: CASSWGGDEKLFF. The CDR3 DNA is TGTGCCAGCAGTTGGGGGGGCGATGAAAAACTGTTTTTT.

This sequence joins TRBV27 and TRBJ2-1; 11 nucleotides line up with TRBD2. The CDR3 totals 15 residues. CDR1 and CDR2 (germline): MNHEY, SMNVEV (reference sequence). V gave up 3 bases and J gave up 3 bases; unmatched junction bases: 1. The CDR3, as DNA: TGTGCCAGCAGTTTTAGCGGGAGGGACTACAATGAGCAGTTCTTC. Protein product: CASSFSGRDYNEQFF.